This T cell receptor (beta chain) is from a study of cytomegalovirus exposure and HLA in healthy donors. A remark on this clone: Its antigen is not known.

General observations from the study: Presence/absence analyses rested on an assumption that sequencing depth was roughly uniform across donors. A later analysis linked a missense DCLRE1C variant to TCR beta V- and J-gene trimming. Some V segments, including TRBV6-2 and TRBV6-3, were excluded as indistinguishable.

60 Vbeta and 13 Jbeta primers were used in PCR. As handled by the study authors: Tens of millions of unique TCR beta chains, roughly 10 million shared, were counted in a later analysis. TCRdb keeps only in-frame clones here, not all; method: immunoSEQ multiplex PCR. V and J calls and clone size are as listed in that table; D and trimming were resolved from the DNA. This table has more than 100,000 clones, 75% to 85% appearing once. The V segment lost 2 bases and the J segment 3 bases; nucleotides outside the gene matches: 7. Germline CDR1 LNHDA, CDR2 SQIVND (reference sequence). There are 15 residues in the CDR3.

This sequence joins TRBV19 and TRBJ2-7; 7 bases line up with TRBD2. The sample comprised PBMCs. The receptor's source is a man aged 40-49 years in good health and CMV-seronegative. DNA for the CDR3: TGTGCCAGTAGTATACCCGGGGGGAGCCTCTACGAGCAGTACTTC. Translated: CASSIPGGSLYEQYF.